This T cell receptor (beta chain) came from a study of blood T cell repertoires in COVID-19. Study as a whole: Acute and convalescent COVID-19 samples came from the United States, Italy and Spain. Sample material is recorded as cDNA or gDNA derived from T cells, B-cell-depleted T cells, or PBMCs.

Authors' processing steps: Using reference gene primer amplification, nucleated cell counts were estimated. Sequencing used immunoSEQ multiplex PCR; TCRdb keeps in-frame clones, though not all of them. V and J calls plus clone size are reproduced from that table; the DNA served to infer D and trimming. This sample has about 360,000 clones, with about 87% found just once. Germline V gives CDR1 DFQATT, CDR2 SNEGSKA (reference sequence). J was trimmed by 7 bases and V by 3 bases; bases with no gene match: 8. This CDR3 has 14 residues. This clonotype originated in a human donor in a cohort sampled during active COVID-19. Sequenced sample: peripheral blood. This chain links TRBV20-1 with TRBJ2-1; TRBD2 agrees at 8 bases. Here the CDR3 DNA reads TGCAGTGCTAGTGTGGGACTAGGACTTAATGAGCAGTTCTTC. Its protein is CSASVGLGLNEQFF.